This T cell receptor (beta chain) was obtained from a study of blood T cell repertoires in COVID-19. Deletions cut 2 bases from V and 9 bases from J, with 5 bases between. This CDR3 has 12 residues. CDR1 and CDR2 (germline): SGHNT, YENEEA. The table came from immunoSEQ multiplex PCR; TCRdb's copy has only in-frame clones and leaves some out. Among about 280,000 clones listed, about 90% were seen once. The sequencing input was PBMCs or T cells enriched from blood (not recorded which). This chain links TRBV11-3 with TRBJ1-6, with D uncertain. The source of this sequence is a woman aged 60-75 years who had recovered from COVID-19. In DNA form, the CDR3 reads TGTGCCAGCAGCTTAACGGGTTCACCCCTCCACTTT. Translated: CASSLTGSPLHF.